Listed below are T cell receptor beta chains from one sample, sequenced in a study of T cells in localized non-small cell lung cancer. Libraries were prepared by immunoSEQ multiplex PCR; TCRdb keeps only in-frame clonotypes and omits some of them. The sample yields tens of thousands of clones, around 86% seen once. The specimen comprised peripheral blood, sampled before any cancer treatment. These receptors all come from a male donor at least 60 years old with stage III squamous cell lung carcinoma. The CDR3 runs from the conserved cysteine through the conserved F or W. The D gene is left open where the match is weak. A clone size is listed for some rows: how often the clone was seen (once, few, many), or a class if it is expanded.

clone size: NA; V gene: TRBV30; J gene: TRBJ2-7; D gene: TRBD2; CDR3 DNA: TGTGCCTGGAGTGAAGGGAGGGGCCCCTACGAGCAGTACTTC; CDR3 protein: CAWSEGRGPYEQYF
clone size: NA; V gene: TRBV10-3; J gene: TRBJ2-5; D gene: NA; CDR3 DNA: TGTGCCATCGGGACCGCCCAAGAGACCCAGTACTTC; CDR3 protein: CAIGTAQETQYF
clone size: NA; V gene: TRBV7-9; J gene: TRBJ1-3; D gene: NA; CDR3 DNA: TGTGCCAGCAGCCAAAACACCATATATTTT; CDR3 protein: CASSQNTIYF
clone size: once; V gene: TRBV7-6; J gene: TRBJ1-5; D gene: NA; CDR3 DNA: TGTGCCAGCAGCTTAGAAGGCTATCAGCCCCAGCATTTT; CDR3 protein: CASSLEGYQPQHF
clone size: once; V gene: TRBV6-5; J gene: TRBJ2-1; D gene: TRBD1; CDR3 DNA: TGTGCCAGCAGTAGTTCGACAGGGACCTATGAGCAGTTCTTC; CDR3 protein: CASSSSTGTYEQFF
clone size: few; V gene: TRBV19; J gene: TRBJ1-6; D gene: NA; CDR3 DNA: TGTGCCAGTAGTATACCAGGGTACTCACCCCTCCACTTT; CDR3 protein: CASSIPGYSPLHF
clone size: NA; V gene: TRBV6-5; J gene: TRBJ1-2; D gene: TRBD1; CDR3 DNA: TGTGCCAGCCAAGACAGGGGGCGCGGGTTCGTTGGCTACACCTTC; CDR3 protein: CASQDRGRGFVGYTF
clone size: NA; V gene: TRBV12-5; J gene: TRBJ2-3; D gene: NA; CDR3 DNA: TGTGCTAGTGGTTTGGTACGTTCAGGTACGCAGTATTTT; CDR3 protein: CASGLVRSGTQYF
clone size: NA; V gene: TRBV10-1; J gene: TRBJ2-7; D gene: TRBD1; CDR3 DNA: TGCGCCAGTTCAGGCCCGGGACAGGGACACGAGCAGTACTTC; CDR3 protein: CASSGPGQGHEQYF
clone size: NA; V gene: TRBV12-5; J gene: TRBJ2-3; D gene: NA; CDR3 DNA: TGTGCTAGTGGGCTTGCTAGCACAGATACGCAGTATTTT; CDR3 protein: CASGLASTDTQYF
clone size: NA; V gene: TRBV18; J gene: TRBJ2-6; D gene: TRBD1; CDR3 DNA: TGTGCCAGCTCGCGCGGACAGGGGGTATCTGGGGCCAACGTCCTGACTTTC; CDR3 protein: CASSRGQGVSGANVLTF
clone size: NA; V gene: TRBV7-9; J gene: TRBJ1-3; D gene: NA; CDR3 DNA: TGTGCCAGCAGCGTGGGGGGCCTCGGAAACACCATATATTTT; CDR3 protein: CASSVGGLGNTIYF
clone size: NA; V gene: TRBV4-1; J gene: TRBJ2-2; D gene: NA; CDR3 DNA: TGCGCCAGCGCCCCTGAGGGGGATACCGGGGAGCTGTTTTTT; CDR3 protein: CASAPEGDTGELFF
clone size: once; V gene: TRBV28; J gene: TRBJ1-2; D gene: NA; CDR3 DNA: TGTGCCAGCGGGGTATCCTATGGCTACACCTTC; CDR3 protein: CASGVSYGYTF
clone size: NA; V gene: TRBV29-1; J gene: TRBJ1-4; D gene: TRBD1; CDR3 DNA: TGCAGCGCCCGGACAGGGACTCGGGAAAAACTGTTTTTT; CDR3 protein: CSARTGTREKLFF
clone size: NA; V gene: TRBV7-9; J gene: TRBJ1-2; D gene: NA; CDR3 DNA: TGTGCCAGCAGCTTAGTGGGGGGTCGACGCTACACCTTC; CDR3 protein: CASSLVGGRRYTF
clone size: NA; V gene: TRBV5-1; J gene: TRBJ1-1; D gene: NA; CDR3 DNA: TGCGCCAGCAGCTTGGACCCAGGGGTCCAATATGAAGCTTTCTTT; CDR3 protein: CASSLDPGVQYEAFF
clone size: NA; V gene: TRBV18; J gene: TRBJ1-1; D gene: TRBD1; CDR3 DNA: TGTGCCAGCTCACCTGGGGGACAGCTGAACACTGAAGCTTTCTTT; CDR3 protein: CASSPGGQLNTEAFF
clone size: NA; V gene: TRBV5-1; J gene: TRBJ1-2; D gene: NA; CDR3 DNA: TGCGCCAGCAGCTCATCCCCGGAGGGCTATGGCTACACCTTC; CDR3 protein: CASSSSPEGYGYTF
clone size: few; V gene: TRBV5-8; J gene: TRBJ2-7; D gene: TRBD2; CDR3 DNA: TGTGCCAGCAGCTACGGGACTAGCGGCGTCTACGAGCAGTACTTC; CDR3 protein: CASSYGTSGVYEQYF
clone size: NA; V gene: TRBV4-1; J gene: TRBJ1-1; D gene: NA; CDR3 DNA: TGCGCCAGCAGGCGGACTCCAGGGGAGGTTCGGATCACTGAAGCTTTCTTT; CDR3 protein: CASRRTPGEVRITEAFF
clone size: NA; V gene: TRBV5-1; J gene: TRBJ2-2; D gene: NA; CDR3 DNA: TGCGCCAGCAGCTTGGAAATTGGGGAGCTGTTTTTT; CDR3 protein: CASSLEIGELFF
clone size: NA; V gene: TRBV6-5; J gene: TRBJ2-7; D gene: TRBD1; CDR3 DNA: TGTGCCAGCAGGCGTACAGGGGGCTACGAGCAGTACTTC; CDR3 protein: CASRRTGGYEQYF